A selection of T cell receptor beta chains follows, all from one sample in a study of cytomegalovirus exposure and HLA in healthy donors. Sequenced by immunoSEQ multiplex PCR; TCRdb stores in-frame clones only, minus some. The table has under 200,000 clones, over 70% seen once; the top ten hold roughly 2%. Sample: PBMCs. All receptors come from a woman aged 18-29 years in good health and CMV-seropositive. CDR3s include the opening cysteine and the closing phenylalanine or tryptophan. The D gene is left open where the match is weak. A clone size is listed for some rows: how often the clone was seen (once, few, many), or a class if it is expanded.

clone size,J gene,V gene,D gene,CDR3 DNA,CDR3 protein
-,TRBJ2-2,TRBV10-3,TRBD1,TGTGCCATCAGGAAGGGACAGGACCCCCGGGAGCTGTTTTTT,CAIRKGQDPRELFF
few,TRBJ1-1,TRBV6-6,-,TGTGCCAGCAGTCATACGGGCAAAGGAGGAGCTTTCTTT,CASSHTGKGGAFF
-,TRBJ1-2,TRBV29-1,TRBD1,TGCAGCGTTGAAGGGAACAGGGGTGAAGGCTACACCTTC,CSVEGNRGEGYTF
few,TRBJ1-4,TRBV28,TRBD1,TGTGCCAGCAGTTTAGGCGGGGACAGAGCCGGAAAACTGTTTTTT,CASSLGGDRAGKLFF
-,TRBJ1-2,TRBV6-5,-,TGTGCCAGCAGACTCCGGCGGGGGGTCTGGGATGGCTACACCTTC,CASRLRRGVWDGYTF
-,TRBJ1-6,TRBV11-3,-,TGTGCCAGCAGCCCAGAACAGGGAGATAATTCACCCCTCCACTTT,CASSPEQGDNSPLHF
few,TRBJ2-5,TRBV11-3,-,TGTGCCAGCAGCTCGCGAAGGGGTACCCAGTACTTC,CASSSRRGTQYF
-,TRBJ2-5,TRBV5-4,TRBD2,TGTGCCAGCAGCTTGGGGACTAGCGGGGGCGGGGAGACCCAGTACTTC,CASSLGTSGGGETQYF
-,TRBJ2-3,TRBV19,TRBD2,TGTGCCAGTAGTACCGAGCGGGGGGGTTTTACAGATACGCAGTATTTT,CASSTERGGFTDTQYF
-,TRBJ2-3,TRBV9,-,TGTGCCAGCGCCCCGGGACAGCTGGCGGGGGGCGTGGTAGATACGCAGTATTTT,CASAPGQLAGGVVDTQYF
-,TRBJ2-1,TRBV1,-,TGCACCAGCAGCCCTGGGGGGGGGACTAACAATGAGCAGTTCTTC,CTSSPGGGTNNEQFF
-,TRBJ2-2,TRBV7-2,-,TGTGCCGGCGGCCGAACCCGACCAGCCGGGGGGCGCACCGGGGAGCTGTTTTTT,CAGGRTRPAGGRTGELFF
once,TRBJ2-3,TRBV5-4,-,TGTGCCAGCAGCTTGAAGTCCGGTCCCACAGATACGCAGTATTTT,CASSLKSGPTDTQYF
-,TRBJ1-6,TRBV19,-,TGTGCCAGTAGTATAGGTTCAAATTCACCCCTCCACTTT,CASSIGSNSPLHF
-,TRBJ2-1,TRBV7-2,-,TGTGCCAGCAGGTTCAGCGGAGAGAATTACAATGAGCAGTTCTTC,CASRFSGENYNEQFF
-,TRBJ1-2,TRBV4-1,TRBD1,TGCGCCAGCAGCCTCCAGGCGGGACAGGGGGCCCGGATGGGCTATGGCTACACCTTC,CASSLQAGQGARMGYGYTF
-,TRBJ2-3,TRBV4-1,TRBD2,TGCGCCAGCAGCCAAGAGGGGGGCGGGGGGGCAGATACGCAGTATTTT,CASSQEGGGGADTQYF
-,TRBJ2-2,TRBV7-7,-,TGTGCCAGCAGCGGACACAACACCGGGGAGCTGTTTTTT,CASSGHNTGELFF
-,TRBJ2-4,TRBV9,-,TGTGCCAGCAGCGTAGTCGAGGGTGTGGTTGATTATATTCAGTACTTC,CASSVVEGVVDYIQYF
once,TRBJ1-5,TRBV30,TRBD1,TGTGCCTGGAACAGGGGTTCCAATCAGCCCCAGCATTTT,CAWNRGSNQPQHF
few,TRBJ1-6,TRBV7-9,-,TGTGCCAGCAGCTCCCTGAGAGGCGCATCACCCCTCCACTTT,CASSSLRGASPLHF
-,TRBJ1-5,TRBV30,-,TGTGCCTGGAGTGTACAGAGAGCCCAGCCCCAGCATTTT,CAWSVQRAQPQHF
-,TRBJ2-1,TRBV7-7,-,TGTGCTAGCAGCCCCGACAGAAACAATGAGCAGTTCTTC,CASSPDRNNEQFF
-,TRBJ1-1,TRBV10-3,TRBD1,TGTGCCATCGGCAGTACAGGGGTCACTGAAGCTTTCTTT,CAIGSTGVTEAFF